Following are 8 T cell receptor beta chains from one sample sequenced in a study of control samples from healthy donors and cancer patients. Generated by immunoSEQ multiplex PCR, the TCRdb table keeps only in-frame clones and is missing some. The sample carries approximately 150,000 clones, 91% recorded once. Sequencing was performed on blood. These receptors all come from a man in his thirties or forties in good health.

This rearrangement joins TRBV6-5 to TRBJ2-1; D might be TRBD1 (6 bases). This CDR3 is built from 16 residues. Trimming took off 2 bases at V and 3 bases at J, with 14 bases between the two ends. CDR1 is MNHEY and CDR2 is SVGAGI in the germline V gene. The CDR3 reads CASSYLRDNNYNEQFF. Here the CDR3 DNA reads TGTGCCAGCAGTTACCTCCGGGACAACAACTACAATGAGCAGTTCTTC.

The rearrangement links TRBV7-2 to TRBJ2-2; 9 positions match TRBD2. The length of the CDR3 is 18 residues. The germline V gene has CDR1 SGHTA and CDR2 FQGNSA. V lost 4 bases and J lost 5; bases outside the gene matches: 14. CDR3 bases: TGTGCCAGCAGCTACAGAACGAATAGCGGGGGTTATACCGGGGAGCTGTTTTTT. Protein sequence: CASSYRTNSGGYTGELFF.

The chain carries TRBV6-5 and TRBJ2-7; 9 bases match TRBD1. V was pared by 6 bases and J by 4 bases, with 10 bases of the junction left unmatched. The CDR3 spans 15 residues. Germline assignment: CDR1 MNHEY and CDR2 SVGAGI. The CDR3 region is CASRDDRGTIYEQYF. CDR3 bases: TGTGCCAGCAGGGACGACAGGGGGACTATTTACGAGCAGTACTTC.

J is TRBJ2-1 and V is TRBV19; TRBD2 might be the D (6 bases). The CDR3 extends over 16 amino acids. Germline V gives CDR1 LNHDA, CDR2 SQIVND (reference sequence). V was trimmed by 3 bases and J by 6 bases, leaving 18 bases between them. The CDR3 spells CASSMGKGGNPNEQFF. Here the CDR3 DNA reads TGTGCCAGTAGTATGGGGAAGGGAGGAAACCCCAATGAGCAGTTCTTC.

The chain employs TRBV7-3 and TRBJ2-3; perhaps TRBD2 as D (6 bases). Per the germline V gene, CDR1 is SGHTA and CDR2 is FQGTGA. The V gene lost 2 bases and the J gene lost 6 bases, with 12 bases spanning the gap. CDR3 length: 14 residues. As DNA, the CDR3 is TGTGCCAGCAGCTTAGCCCTCAGCGGGGATACGCAGTATTTT. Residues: CASSLALSGDTQYF. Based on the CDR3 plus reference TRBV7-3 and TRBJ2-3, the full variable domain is GAGVSQTPSNKVTEKGKYVELRCDPISGHTALYWYRQSLGQGPEFLIYFQGTGAADDSGLPNDRFFAVRPEGSVSTLKIQRTERGDSAVYLCASSLALSGDTQYFGPGTRLTVL.

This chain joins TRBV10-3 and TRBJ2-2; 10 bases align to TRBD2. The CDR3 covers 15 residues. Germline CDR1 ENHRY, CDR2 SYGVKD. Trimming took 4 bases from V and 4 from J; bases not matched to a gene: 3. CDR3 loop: CAISVRLAGTGELFF. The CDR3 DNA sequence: TGTGCCATCAGTGTCAGACTAGCGGGCACCGGGGAGCTGTTTTTT.

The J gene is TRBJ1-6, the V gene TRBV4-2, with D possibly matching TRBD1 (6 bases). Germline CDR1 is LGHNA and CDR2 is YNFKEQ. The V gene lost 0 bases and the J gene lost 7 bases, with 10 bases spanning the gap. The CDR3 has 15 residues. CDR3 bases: TGTGCCAGCAGCCAAGAAGAGACAGGAAATTCACCCCTCCACTTT. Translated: CASSQEETGNSPLHF.

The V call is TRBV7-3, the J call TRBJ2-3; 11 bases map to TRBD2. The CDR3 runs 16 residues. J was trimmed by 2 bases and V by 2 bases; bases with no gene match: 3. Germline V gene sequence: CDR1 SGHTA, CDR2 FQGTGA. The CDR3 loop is CASSLLAGGLTDTQYF. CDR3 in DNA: TGTGCCAGCAGCTTACTAGCGGGGGGCCTCACAGATACGCAGTATTTT.